This TCR beta chain was sequenced during a study of T-cell memory formation after mild COVID-19. Study-wide results and limits: Clones that contracted clustered mainly in CM and EM if CD4+ and in EMRA if CD8+. Contracting clones, day 15 to 85, had balanced CD4/CD8, and later expanders favored CD4+. What remained unconfirmed was the SARS-CoV-2 specificity of second-wave clones peaking on day 37.

Germline V gene sequence: CDR1 KGHDR, CDR2 SFDVKD. Trimming cost V 4 bases and J 2 bases; bases outside gene matches: 4. The CDR3 sequence is 14 residues long. With constant-segment primers, 5'RACE yielded cDNA libraries of TCR alpha and TCR beta that carried sample barcodes and UMIs. TCRdb recomputed calls from the 5' RACE reads with MiXCR, one row per CDR3 protein. The sample contains fewer than 700,000 distinct CDR3 sequences, about 20% of which appear only once. This clonotype came up a few times. What it recognizes is unknown. This TCR was sampled from an adult woman who had mild COVID-19 (a few samples of this study predate the infection). Cell type and time point are not known. The sample taken for sequencing was PBMCs or a T cell subset sorted from them (not recorded which). The chain recombines TRBV24-1 with TRBJ2-7; TRBD1 matches 7 bases. CDR3 nucleotide sequence: TGTGCCACCAGTGACCCGGACAGGCCCTACGAGCAGTACTTC. It is translated as CATSDPDRPYEQYF.